This is a list of T cell receptor beta chains from one sample in a study of shared clonotypes between healthy human individuals. Profiling relied on immunoSEQ multiplex PCR, and the TCRdb table lists in-frame clones only, not all of them. The profile covers about 680,000 clones, with about 91% appearing a single time and about 24% taken by the ten largest. Sequencing was done on a sample of naive CD8+ T cells sorted from blood. The receptors here all came from a man aged 25 to 45 in good health. CDR3s include the opening cysteine and the closing phenylalanine or tryptophan. D genes are given only for firm matches.

D,V,J,CDR3
NA,TRBV29-1,TRBJ2-2,CSVERDGNTGELFF
TRBD2,TRBV6-5,TRBJ2-7,CATKDGLGPREQYF
NA,TRBV5-1,TRBJ2-2,CASSLRAELNTGELFF
TRBD1,TRBV6-4,TRBJ2-1,CASSDQTGASSYNEQFF
TRBD2,TRBV11-3,TRBJ2-7,CASSSGTSDEQYF
NA,TRBV7-9,TRBJ2-5,CASSLELEQETQYF
TRBD2,TRBV7-9,TRBJ2-7,CASSPSLGEGRFDEQYF
NA,TRBV19,TRBJ1-1,CASRLGRGTEAFF
TRBD1,TRBV11-2,TRBJ2-7,CASSLGTGAYEQYF
NA,TRBV7-9,TRBJ1-2,CASSRRTETNYGYTF
NA,TRBV11-2,TRBJ2-7,CASSLVVYEQYF
TRBD2,TRBV7-8,TRBJ2-1,CASSPWTSGINEQFF
NA,TRBV7-9,TRBJ2-3,CASSITNGTGLEDTQYF
NA,TRBV29-1,TRBJ2-1,CSVAGTRVNEQFF
TRBD1,TRBV4-1,TRBJ1-5,CASSLQGAQPQHF
NA,TRBV9,TRBJ2-3,CASSVESDTQYF
TRBD1,TRBV9,TRBJ1-2,CASSDKDPTGGDTGGYTF
NA,TRBV11-2,TRBJ2-1,CASSPPLAVYNEQFF
NA,TRBV11-2,TRBJ2-7,CASSLEAAWSYEQYF
NA,TRBV10-1,TRBJ2-1,CASIKLARNEQFF
TRBD1,TRBV28,TRBJ2-6,CASSSLISQGAGANVLTF
NA,TRBV5-8,TRBJ1-1,CASSLRQVNTEAFF
TRBD2,TRBV5-5,TRBJ2-5,CASSFRLAGGKTQYF
TRBD1,TRBV4-3,TRBJ2-3,CASSQGPGTGQESTQYF
NA,TRBV25-1,TRBJ2-1,CASSETPQSYNEQFF
TRBD2,TRBV27,TRBJ2-7,CASSSGGRAYEQYF
NA,TRBV5-4,TRBJ2-2,CASSLANDRNTGELFF
NA,TRBV5-8,TRBJ2-7,CASSLVSYEQYF
NA,TRBV14,TRBJ2-7,CASSPPIGEAYEQYF
NA,TRBV21-1,TRBJ2-7,CASSDQDRGRSSYEQYF
NA,TRBV4-1,TRBJ2-5,CASSQGTGSSETQYF
TRBD2,TRBV4-1,TRBJ2-3,CASSLRGLAGAGGTDTQYF
TRBD1,TRBV27,TRBJ1-2,CASSLSNQGGLYGYTF
NA,TRBV7-9,TRBJ2-1,CASRSVNEQFF
TRBD1,TRBV2,TRBJ2-7,CASNGQGIFSSF
NA,TRBV2,TRBJ2-3,CASRRPGAGTLDTQYF
TRBD1,TRBV7-9,TRBJ1-4,CASSPRDRVEKLFF